The clone carrying this T cell receptor beta chain was detected once. Its target is unknown. This entry comes from a study of shared clonotypes between healthy human individuals. As for the study in general: The plates for each donor numbered three CD4 naive, three CD4 memory, two CD8 naive and one CD8 memory. General study points: The study generally estimated greater richness for naive than memory subsets.

Germline lookup yields CDR1 LNHDA and CDR2 SQIVND (reference sequence). This CDR3 is built from 15 residues. V shed 5 bases and J 2 bases; nucleotides not matched to a gene: 6. Sequencing was performed with immunoSEQ multiplex PCR; in TCRdb, only in-frame clones are kept and a portion is missing. This sample carries about 1 million clones, about 75% of them seen once, and the ten largest clones take about 1.5%. The chain joins TRBV19 to TRBJ2-5; 9 bases match TRBD1. Sequencing input: memory CD4+ T cells sorted from blood. This sample's subset: CD45RA-negative fraction. The receptor comes from a man aged 18 to 35 in good health. CDR3 in amino acids: CASSGGQGLQETQYF. For the CDR3, the DNA is TGTGCCAGTAGTGGGGGACAGGGCTTACAAGAGACCCAGTACTTC. The whole variable domain, filled in from reference TRBV19 and TRBJ2-5, reads DGGITQSPKYLFRKEGQNVTLSCEQNLNHDAMYWYRQDPGQGLRLIYYSQIVNDFQKGDIAEGYSVSREKKESFPLTVTSAQKNPTAFYLCASSGGQGLQETQYFGPGTRLLVL.